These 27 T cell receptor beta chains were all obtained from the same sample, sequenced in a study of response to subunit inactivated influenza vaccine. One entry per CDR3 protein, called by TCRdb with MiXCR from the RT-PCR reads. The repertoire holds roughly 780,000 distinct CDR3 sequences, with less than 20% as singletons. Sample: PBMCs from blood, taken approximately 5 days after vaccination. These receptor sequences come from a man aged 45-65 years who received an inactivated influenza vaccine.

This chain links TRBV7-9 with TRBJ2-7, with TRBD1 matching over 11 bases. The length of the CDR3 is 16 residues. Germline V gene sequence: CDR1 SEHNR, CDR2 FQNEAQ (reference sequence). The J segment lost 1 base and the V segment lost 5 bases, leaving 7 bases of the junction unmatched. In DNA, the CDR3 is TGTGCCAGCAGCCGCGACGGGACAGGGGGTTCCTACGAGCAGTACTTC. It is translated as CASSRDGTGGSYEQYF.

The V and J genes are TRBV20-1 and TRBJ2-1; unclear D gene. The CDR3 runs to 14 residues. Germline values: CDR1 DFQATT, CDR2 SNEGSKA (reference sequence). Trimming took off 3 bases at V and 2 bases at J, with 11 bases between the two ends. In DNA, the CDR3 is TGCAGTGCTAGGGGCTTCCTTACCTACAATGAGCAGTTCTTC. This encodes CSARGFLTYNEQFF.

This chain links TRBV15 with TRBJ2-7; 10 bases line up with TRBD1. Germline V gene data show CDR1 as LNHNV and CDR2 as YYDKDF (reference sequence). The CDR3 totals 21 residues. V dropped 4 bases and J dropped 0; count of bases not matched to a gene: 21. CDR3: CATSNEITGTGVLPSSYEQYF. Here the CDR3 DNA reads TGTGCCACCAGCAACGAGATAACCGGGACAGGGGTCCTACCCTCCTCCTACGAGCAGTACTTC.

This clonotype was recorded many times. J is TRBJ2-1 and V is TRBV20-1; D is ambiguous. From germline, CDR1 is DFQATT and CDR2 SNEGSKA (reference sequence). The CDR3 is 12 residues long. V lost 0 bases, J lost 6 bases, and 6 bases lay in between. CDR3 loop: CSARDRANEQFF. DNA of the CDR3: TGCAGTGCTAGAGATAGGGCCAATGAGCAGTTCTTC.

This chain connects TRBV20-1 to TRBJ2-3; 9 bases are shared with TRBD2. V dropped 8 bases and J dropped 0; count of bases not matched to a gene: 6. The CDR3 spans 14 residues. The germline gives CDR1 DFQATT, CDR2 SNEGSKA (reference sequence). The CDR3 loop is CSSIAGASTDTQYF. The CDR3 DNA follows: TGCAGTTCTATAGCGGGGGCGAGCACAGATACGCAGTATTTT.

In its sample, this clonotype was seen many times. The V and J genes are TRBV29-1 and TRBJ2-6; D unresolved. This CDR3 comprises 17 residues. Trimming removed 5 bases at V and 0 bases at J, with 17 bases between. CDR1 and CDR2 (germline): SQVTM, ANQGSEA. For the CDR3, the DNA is TGCAGCGTTTGGCTTGGCGGCGCGGCCTCTGGGGCCAACGTCCTGACTTTC. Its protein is CSVWLGGAASGANVLTF.

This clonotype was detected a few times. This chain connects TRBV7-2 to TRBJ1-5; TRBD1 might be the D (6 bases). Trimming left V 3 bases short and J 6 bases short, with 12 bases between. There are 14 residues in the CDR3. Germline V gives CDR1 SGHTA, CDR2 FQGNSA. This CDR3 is CASSFGGAGQPQHF. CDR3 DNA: TGTGCCAGCAGCTTCGGGGGGGCGGGTCAGCCCCAGCATTTT.

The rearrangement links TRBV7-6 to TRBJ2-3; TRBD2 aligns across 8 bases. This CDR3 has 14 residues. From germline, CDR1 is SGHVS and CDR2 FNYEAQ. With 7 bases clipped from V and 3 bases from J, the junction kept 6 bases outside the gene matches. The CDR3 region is CASTSGGGTDTQYF. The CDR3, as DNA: TGTGCCAGCACCTCGGGCGGGGGGACAGATACGCAGTATTTT.

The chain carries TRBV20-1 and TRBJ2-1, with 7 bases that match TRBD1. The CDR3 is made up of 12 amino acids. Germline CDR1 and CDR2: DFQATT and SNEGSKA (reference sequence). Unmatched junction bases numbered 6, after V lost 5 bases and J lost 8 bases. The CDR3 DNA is TGCAGTGCTCAAAGGGGGCATGATGAGCAGTTCTTC. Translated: CSAQRGHDEQFF.

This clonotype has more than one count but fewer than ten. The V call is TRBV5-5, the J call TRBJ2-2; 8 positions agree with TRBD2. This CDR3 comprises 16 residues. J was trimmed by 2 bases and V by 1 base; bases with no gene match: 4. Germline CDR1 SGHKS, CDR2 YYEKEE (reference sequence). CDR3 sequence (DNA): TGTGCCAGCAGCTTGTACGGGGGGGCCAACACCGGGGAGCTGTTTTTT. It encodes CASSLYGGANTGELFF. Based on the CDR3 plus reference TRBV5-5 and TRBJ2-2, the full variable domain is DAGVTQSPTHLIKTRGQQVTLRCSPISGHKSVSWYQQVLGQGPQFIFQYYEKEERGRGNFPDRFSARQFPNYSSELNVNALLLGDSALYLCASSLYGGANTGELFFGEGSRLTVL.

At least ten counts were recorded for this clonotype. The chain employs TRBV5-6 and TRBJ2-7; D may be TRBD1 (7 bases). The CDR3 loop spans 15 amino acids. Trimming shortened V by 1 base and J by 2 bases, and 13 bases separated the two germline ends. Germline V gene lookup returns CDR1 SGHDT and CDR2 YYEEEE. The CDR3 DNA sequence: TGTGCCAGCAGCTTGAGACAGGGAGGTGCCTACGAGCAGTACTTC. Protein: CASSLRQGGAYEQYF.

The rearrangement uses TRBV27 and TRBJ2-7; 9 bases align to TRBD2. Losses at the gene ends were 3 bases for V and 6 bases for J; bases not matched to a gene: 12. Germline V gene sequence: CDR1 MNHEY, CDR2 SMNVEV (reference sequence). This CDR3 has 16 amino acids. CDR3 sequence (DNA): TGTGCCAGCAGTTTGGCGGGAGGGCTTTCTCTACGCGAGCAGTACTTC. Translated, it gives CASSLAGGLSLREQYF.

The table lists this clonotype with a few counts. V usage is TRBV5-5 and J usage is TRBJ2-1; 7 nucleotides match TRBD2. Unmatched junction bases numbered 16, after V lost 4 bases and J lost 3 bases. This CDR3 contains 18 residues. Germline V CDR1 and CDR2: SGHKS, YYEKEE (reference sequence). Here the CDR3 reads CASSGPSAPGLLYNEQFF. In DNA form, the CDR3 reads TGTGCCAGCAGCGGACCGAGTGCCCCGGGACTACTCTACAATGAGCAGTTCTTC.

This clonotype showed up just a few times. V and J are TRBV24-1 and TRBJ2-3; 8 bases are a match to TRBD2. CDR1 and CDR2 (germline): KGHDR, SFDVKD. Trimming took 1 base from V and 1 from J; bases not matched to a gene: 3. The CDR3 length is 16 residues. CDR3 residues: CATSDLEAGGTDTQYF. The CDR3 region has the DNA TGTGCCACCAGTGATTTAGAAGCGGGAGGCACAGATACGCAGTATTTT.

CDR3 loop: CASSYSHRVREGTDTQYF. CDR3 coding DNA: TGTGCCAGCAGCTACTCCCATAGGGTACGGGAGGGCACAGATACGCAGTATTTT. The chain employs TRBV7-6 and TRBJ2-3, with 7 bases identical to TRBD2. Trimming removed 4 bases from V and 1 base from J; junction bases left unmatched: 14. The CDR3 covers 18 residues. The germline CDR1 and CDR2 sequences are SGHVS and FNYEAQ.

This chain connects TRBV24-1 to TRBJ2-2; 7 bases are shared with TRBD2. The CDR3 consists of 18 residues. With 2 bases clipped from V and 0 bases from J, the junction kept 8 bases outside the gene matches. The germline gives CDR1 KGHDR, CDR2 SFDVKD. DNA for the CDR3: TGTGCCACCAGTGATTCGGGGGGACTTACGACGAACACCGGGGAGCTGTTTTTT. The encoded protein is CATSDSGGLTTNTGELFF.

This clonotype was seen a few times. The CDR3 sequence is CASSPGDSYEQYF. The CDR3 DNA follows: TGTGCCAGCAGCCCAGGCGACTCCTACGAGCAGTACTTC. The chain uses TRBV7-6 and TRBJ2-7; D not certain. Trimming cost V 5 bases and J 0 bases, with 8 bases left between them. The CDR3 contains 13 residues. Germline V gives CDR1 SGHVS, CDR2 FNYEAQ.

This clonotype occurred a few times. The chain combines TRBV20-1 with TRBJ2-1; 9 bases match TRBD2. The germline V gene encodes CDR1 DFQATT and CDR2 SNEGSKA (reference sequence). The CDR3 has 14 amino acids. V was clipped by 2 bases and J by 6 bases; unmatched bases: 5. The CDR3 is CSARKAGGGNEQFF. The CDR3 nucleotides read TGCAGTGCTAGAAAAGCGGGGGGCGGCAATGAGCAGTTCTTC.

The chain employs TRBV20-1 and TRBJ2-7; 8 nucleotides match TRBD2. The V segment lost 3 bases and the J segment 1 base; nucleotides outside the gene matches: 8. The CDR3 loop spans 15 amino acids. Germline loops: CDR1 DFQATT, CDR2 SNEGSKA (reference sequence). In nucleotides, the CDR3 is TGCAGTGCTAGTGGTCGGACTAGCAGATCCTACGAGCAGTACTTC. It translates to CSASGRTSRSYEQYF.

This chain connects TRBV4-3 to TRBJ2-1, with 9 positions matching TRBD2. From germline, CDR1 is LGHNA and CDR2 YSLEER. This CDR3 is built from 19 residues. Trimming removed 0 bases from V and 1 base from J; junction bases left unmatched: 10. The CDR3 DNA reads TGCGCCAGCAGCCAAGACATCTGGTTAGCGGGAGTATCCTACAATGAGCAGTTCTTC. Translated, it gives CASSQDIWLAGVSYNEQFF.

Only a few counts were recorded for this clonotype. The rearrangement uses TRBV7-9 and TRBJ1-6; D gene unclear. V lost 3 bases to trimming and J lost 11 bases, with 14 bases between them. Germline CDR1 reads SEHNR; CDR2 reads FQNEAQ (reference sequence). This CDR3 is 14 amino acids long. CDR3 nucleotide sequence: TGTGCCAGCAGCTTCTCTGTACCTCTGGCACCCCTCCACTTT. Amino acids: CASSFSVPLAPLHF. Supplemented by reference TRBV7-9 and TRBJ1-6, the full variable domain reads DTGVSQNPRHKITKRGQNVTFRCDPISEHNRLYWYRQTLGQGPEFLTYFQNEAQLEKSRLLSDRFSAERPKGSFSTLEIQRTEQGDSAMYLCASSFSVPLAPLHFGNGTRLTVT.

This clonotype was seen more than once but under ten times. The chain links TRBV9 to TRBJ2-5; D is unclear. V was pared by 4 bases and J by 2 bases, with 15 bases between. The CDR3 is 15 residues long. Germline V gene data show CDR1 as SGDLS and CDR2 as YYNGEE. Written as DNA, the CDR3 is TGTGCCAGCAGCCCCGGGTCGCGCCAGCAAGAGACCCAGTACTTC. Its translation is CASSPGSRQQETQYF.

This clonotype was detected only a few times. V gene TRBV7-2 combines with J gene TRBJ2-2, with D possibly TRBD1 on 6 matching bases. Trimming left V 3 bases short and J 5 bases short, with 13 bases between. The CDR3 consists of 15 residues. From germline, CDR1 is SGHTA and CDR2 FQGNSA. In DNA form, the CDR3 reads TGTGCCAGCAGCTTGATAACAGGGTTTACCGGGGAGCTGTTTTTT. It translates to CASSLITGFTGELFF.

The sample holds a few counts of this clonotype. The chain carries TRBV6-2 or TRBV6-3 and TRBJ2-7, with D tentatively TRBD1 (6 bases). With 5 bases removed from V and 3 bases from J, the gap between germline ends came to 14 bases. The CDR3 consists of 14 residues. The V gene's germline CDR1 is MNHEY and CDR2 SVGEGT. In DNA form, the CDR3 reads TGTGCCAGCAGTCAGGGGTATTGGTTCTACGAGCAGTACTTC. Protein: CASSQGYWFYEQYF.

The CDR3 coding sequence is TGTGCCAGCAGCCCGACTAGCGGGGGACCCCGGACGCAGTATTTT. It specifies CASSPTSGGPRTQYF. The V and J genes are TRBV7-8 and TRBJ2-3; 12 nucleotides line up with TRBD2. This CDR3 is 15 amino acids long. Trimming cost V 5 bases and J 9 bases; bases outside gene matches: 9. Germline loops: CDR1 SGHVS, CDR2 FQNEAQ.

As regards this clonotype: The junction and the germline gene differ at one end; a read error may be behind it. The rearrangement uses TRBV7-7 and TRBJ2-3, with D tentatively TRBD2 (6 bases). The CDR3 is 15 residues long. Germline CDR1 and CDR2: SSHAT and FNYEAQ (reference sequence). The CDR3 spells CASSPGSPGADTQYF. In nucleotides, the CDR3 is TGTGCTAGCAGCCCCGGGAGCCCCGGTGCAGATACGCAGTATTTT.

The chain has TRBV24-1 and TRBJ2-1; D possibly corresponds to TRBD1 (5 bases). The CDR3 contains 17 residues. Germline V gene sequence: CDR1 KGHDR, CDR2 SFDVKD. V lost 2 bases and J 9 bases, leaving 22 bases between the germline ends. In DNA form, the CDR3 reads TGTGCCACCAGTGATTCCCTAGGGGAAGGGCCCCCCCGTGAGCAGTTCTTC. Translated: CATSDSLGEGPPREQFF.